This TCR beta chain emerged from a study of shared clonotypes between healthy human individuals. This table comes from immunoSEQ multiplex PCR, and its TCRdb copy is limited to in-frame clones, with some not included. The repertoire holds some 2 million clones, with over 85% as singletons. CDR3 length: 14 residues. With V trimmed by 4 bases and J by 2 bases, 2 bases remained unmatched. CDR1 and CDR2 (germline): MGHRA, YSYEKL. This clonotype originated in a man younger than 30 in good health. V usage is TRBV4-1 and J usage is TRBJ2-4, with 7 positions matching TRBD2. Sample: naive CD4+ T cells sorted from blood. As to subset: CD45RA+ positively selected. CDR3 sequence (DNA): TGCGCCAGCAGCCCAGCGGGGACCAAAAACATTCAGTACTTC. Protein: CASSPAGTKNIQYF.